This T cell receptor (beta chain) was observed in a study of tumor-infiltrating lymphocytes in primary liver carcinoma (dated by TCRdb to between 2016 and 2019). With respect to the entire study: The five patients, three men and two women aged 30 to 69 years, had hepatocellular carcinoma (four) or combined HCC and intrahepatic cholangiocarcinoma (one). The five patients had tumors of stage T1-T3 N0M0, with maximum diameters ranging from about 4 to 11 cm. Samples yielded roughly 3.5 to 8 million productive TCRbeta reads; read depth did not differ significantly between tissue types. TCRbeta repertoire sequencing, expression microarrays and whole-exome sequencing were combined in the study across five regions of each liver tumor, with adjacent normal tissue and blood also included. A total of 35 or so specimens from 5 patients underwent TCRbeta repertoire sequencing, comprising some 25 tumor regions, 5 adjacent noncancerous liver tissues and 5 peripheral blood samples. High reproducibility was observed for the technical replicate repertoires, with mean shared-clone rates approximately 0.92 and correlation coefficients above 0.95.

On this clonotype: It has no known antigen specificity. Per-base quality was not reported, and no clone a single base away is much larger than it.

Results and caveats for the whole study, not just this receptor: The study included only a few patients, and the authors note findings should be validated in a larger study. Consistent with antigen-driven expansion, pairs of tumor regions showed higher repertoire overlap (mean roughly 36%) than either tumor-adjacent pairs (around 17%) or tumor-blood pairs (about 14%). Compared with blood, tumors had a significantly larger share of the repertoire taken up by the top 250 clones (p = 0.039). Because only the TCR beta chain was sequenced and unpaired alpha chains were not captured, true repertoire diversity is likely underestimated. Since the samples were bulk and unsorted, there was no way to compare CD4+ and CD8+ T cell repertoires.

Total RNA and DNA were co-extracted from around 20-30 mg of bulk tissue with the AllPrep DNA/RNA mini kit, without cell sorting. Between November 2015 and early 2016, a few patients in China with histopathologically diagnosed primary liver carcinoma had surgical resection. Chronic HBV infection was present in the patients, and the patients were treatment-naive at sampling. Fresh tumor and adjacent tissue pieces were bisected; one half was stored in RNAlater at -80°C, the other sent for histology. TCRbeta-specific cDNA was reverse-transcribed from 500 ng total RNA using a constant-region primer and ProtoScript II reverse transcriptase. Three nested multiplex PCR rounds, following a slightly modified ARM-PCR procedure, were used to build the TCRbeta libraries. Sample barcodes and Illumina adapters were added in a final 25-cycle PCR using Deep VentR polymerase. Amplicons of 200-500 bp were gel-purified with a QIAquick gel extraction kit before sequencing. An Illumina HiSeq 2500 was used to sequence the TCRbeta amplicons with 250-bp paired-end reads. The source study handled its data this way. Trimmomatic v0.33 was used to quality-trim the reads, and FLASH v1.2.11 was used to merge paired reads so that full CDR3 sequences could be recovered. V, D and J germline segments were assigned to the rearranged TCRbeta sequences using MiGEC v1.2.1b. VDJtools v1.0.0 computed clonotype statistics and Shannon-Wiener diversity indices. To reduce sampling bias, subsequent analyses other than the diversity analysis used only the 250 most abundant clonotypes in each sample. TCRdb trimmed public reads at Q25 via fastp, called clones via MiXCR and kept in-frame beta chains. Identical CDR3 protein sequences are pooled into one entry, listed with their most common genes and DNA. These V and J calls rely on TCRdb rather than the paper's analysis. The sample table shows 85,000 to 100,000 distinct CDR3 sequences, and just under 70% are seen once. More than 25% of the sample is in the top ten clones.

Sequencing was done on a sample of tumor-adjacent normal liver tissue. The sequence came from a man aged 40-49 years with primary liver carcinoma and hepatitis B virus infection.

CDR3 sequence: CASNWGTSGRRETQYF. The nucleotides read TGTGCCAGCAACTGGGGGACTAGCGGGAGGAGGGAGACCCAGTACTTC. The chain is encoded by TRBV5-4 joined to TRBJ2-5; the junction holds 15 bases that match TRBD2. Reading the germline V gene (reference sequence) gives CDR1 SGHNT and CDR2 YYREEE. From cysteine to phenylalanine, the CDR3 is 16 amino acids long. Only the CDR3 portion is preserved as DNA: 48 bases, with reading frame beginning at the first base. The V end gives up 6 bases and the J end 5 bases, leaving 8 bases in the junction not matched to a gene.